This TCR beta chain was sequenced during a study of shared clonotypes between healthy human individuals. A split of CD4+ cells into CD45RA+ naive and CD45RA-negative memory subsets was performed. It was at deep level that the assay was run. Some clones are missing from TCRdb's copy, which holds only in-frame ones; the method was immunoSEQ multiplex PCR. The sample has more than 2 million clones; around 95% are singletons. This sequence originates from a man younger than 35 in good health. The specimen sequenced was naive CD4+ T cells sorted from blood. Subset given: CD45RA+ positively selected.

The CDR3 spells CASSSTGMSTQYF. The CDR3, as DNA: TGTGCCAGCAGTTCCACAGGGATGAGTACGCAGTATTTT. The chain joins TRBV6-5 to TRBJ2-3; D perhaps matches TRBD1 (6 bases). Germline loops: CDR1 MNHEY, CDR2 SVGAGI. The germline V and J ends were trimmed by 4 bases and 8 bases, with 13 bases remaining between them. This CDR3 has 13 amino acids.